This passage covers 14 T cell receptor beta chains from one sample sequenced in a study of hypomethylating agent response in myelodysplastic syndrome. Produced via immunoSEQ multiplex PCR; TCRdb's table is partial and in-frame only. Of about 3,500 clones in the sample, almost 85% are singletons; the top ten hold 25% to 30%. The sequencing here drew on bone marrow, taken before or after starting hypomethylating agent treatment for myelodysplastic syndrome (not recorded which). These receptors came from a human donor with myelodysplastic syndrome.

The V call is TRBV5-6, the J call TRBJ1-1; D not certain. This CDR3 is 11 amino acids long. CDR1 and CDR2 from the germline V gene are SGHDT and YYEEEE. Trimming left V 4 bases short and J 5 bases short, with 6 bases between. The CDR3 is CASSTTTEAFF. CDR3 sequence (DNA): TGTGCCAGCAGCACAACAACTGAAGCTTTCTTT.

The DNA of the CDR3 is TGCAGCGTTGAATCCGGACGCCGCTACACCTTC. Translating gives CSVESGRRYTF. The genes are TRBV29-1 and TRBJ1-2, with D unclear. The germline CDR1 and CDR2 sequences are SQVTM and ANQGSEA. V dropped 2 bases and J dropped 9 bases, with 10 bases sitting between them. CDR3 length: 11 residues.

The chain is built from TRBV28 and TRBJ2-6; D is unresolved. CDR3 length: 14 residues. In germline, CDR1 is MDHEN, CDR2 SYDVKM. V lost 3 bases and J 0 bases, leaving 3 bases between the germline ends. The CDR3: CASSFSSGANVLTF. The CDR3 coding sequence is TGTGCCAGCAGTTTCAGCTCTGGGGCCAACGTCCTGACTTTC.

The chain carries TRBV27 and TRBJ1-2; tentative D call: TRBD1 (5 bases). Trimming cost V 5 bases and J 6 bases, with 10 bases left between them. The CDR3 spans 12 residues. Germline assignment: CDR1 MNHEY and CDR2 SMNVEV (reference sequence). The CDR3 DNA follows: TGTGCCAGCAGTCGCCAGGGTCATGGCTACACCTTC. Protein sequence: CASSRQGHGYTF.

This clone was detected only a few times. The V call is TRBV6-5, the J call TRBJ2-7; D gene ambiguous. Germline assignment: CDR1 MNHEY and CDR2 SVGAGI. Trimming left V 0 bases short and J 5 bases short, with 5 bases between. The CDR3 has 12 amino acids. CDR3 in amino acids: CASSYSFHEQYF. DNA of the CDR3: TGTGCCAGCAGTTACTCGTTCCACGAGCAGTACTTC.

CDR3 residues: CASSARWTDNEQFF. The CDR3 DNA follows: TGTGCCAGTAGTGCGCGATGGACTGACAATGAGCAGTTCTTC. The chain employs TRBV19 and TRBJ2-1; a weak D match, TRBD2 (5 bases). Germline V gives CDR1 LNHDA, CDR2 SQIVND (reference sequence). The CDR3 sequence is 14 residues long. V dropped 5 bases and J dropped 5 bases, with 13 bases sitting between them.

The rearrangement uses TRBV5-4 and TRBJ1-1; weak D call: TRBD1 (5 bases). Trimming cost V 3 bases and J 0 bases, with 12 bases left between them. Germline CDR1 is SGHNT and CDR2 is YYREEE (reference sequence). The CDR3 spans 15 residues. DNA for the CDR3: TGTGCCAGCAGCTCGCCTGGGGCCCTGAACACTGAAGCTTTCTTT. Translated: CASSSPGALNTEAFF.

J is TRBJ2-3 and V is TRBV5-5; no clear D. Trimming removed 5 bases at V and 2 bases at J, with 15 bases between. The CDR3 sequence is 15 residues long. Germline lookup yields CDR1 SGHKS and CDR2 YYEKEE (reference sequence). This CDR3 reads CASRDTPSDTDTQYF. The CDR3 coding sequence is TGTGCCAGCAGAGATACCCCTTCCGACACAGATACGCAGTATTTT.

The V and J genes are TRBV7-2 and TRBJ2-7; 10 nucleotides match TRBD2. V gave up 6 bases and J gave up 4 bases; unmatched junction bases: 9. CDR1 is SGHTA, CDR2 FQGNSA, per germline. This CDR3 region has 15 residues. This CDR3 is CASRGLAGAGYEQYF. The CDR3 DNA is TGTGCCAGCAGGGGGCTAGCGGGGGCTGGTTACGAGCAGTACTTC. The full variable domain, completed using reference TRBV7-2 and TRBJ2-7, is GAGVSQSPSNKVTEKGKDVELRCDPISGHTALYWYRQSLGQGLEFLIYFQGNSAPDKSGLPSDRFSAERTGGSVSTLTIQRTQQEDSAVYLCASRGLAGAGYEQYFGPGTRLTVT.

The V gene is TRBV12-2, the J gene TRBJ1-2; TRBD1, the table's D call, was not compared with the DNA. TRBV12-2 is a recognized pseudogene. The CDR3 runs 14 residues. In nucleotides, the CDR3 is TGTGCAAGTCGCCCGCCCCCCGACAGAAGGGGCTACACCTTC. Its translation is CASRPPPDRRGYTF.

V usage is TRBV4-2 and J usage is TRBJ2-5; possible D gene TRBD1, 6 bases. Per germline, CDR1 LGHNA and CDR2 YNFKEQ. Deletions cut 3 bases from V and 3 bases from J, with 17 bases between. This CDR3 has 16 residues. This CDR3 reads CASSQGWGQGKETQYF. CDR3 coding DNA: TGTGCCAGCAGCCAGGGTTGGGGGCAGGGCAAAGAGACCCAGTACTTC.

This clone is a singleton in its sample. The rearrangement uses TRBV15 and TRBJ2-7; no clear D. This CDR3 contains 14 residues. Germline CDR1 is LNHNV and CDR2 is YYDKDF (reference sequence). V was cut by 1 base and J by 5 bases, with 12 bases left in between. The CDR3: CATSRVRLSNEQYF. CDR3 sequence (DNA): TGTGCCACCAGCAGAGTCAGACTCTCTAACGAGCAGTACTTC. The complete variable domain, with remaining parts taken from reference TRBV15 and TRBJ2-7, reads DAMVIQNPRYQVTQFGKPVTLSCSQTLNHNVMYWYQQKSSQAPKLLFHYYDKDFNNEADTPDNFQSRRPNTSFCFLDIRSPGLGDTAMYLCATSRVRLSNEQYFGPGTRLTVT.

The chain joins TRBV9 to TRBJ2-4, with 10 bases aligning to TRBD2. The CDR3 length is 15 residues. V was pared by 4 bases and J by 8 bases, with 9 bases of the junction left unmatched. The germline V gene encodes CDR1 SGDLS and CDR2 YYNGEE. This CDR3 reads CASSPVAGGPYIQYF. Here the CDR3 DNA reads TGTGCCAGCAGCCCGGTAGCGGGAGGCCCGTACATTCAGTACTTC.

This rearrangement joins TRBV6-5 to TRBJ1-5; D remains unclear. The CDR3 runs to 14 residues. V gave up 6 bases and J gave up 2 bases, with 11 bases separating them. From germline, CDR1 is MNHEY and CDR2 SVGAGI. The CDR3 here is CASRLSGGNQPQHF. The CDR3 DNA follows: TGTGCCAGCAGGCTTTCCGGGGGCAATCAGCCCCAGCATTTT.